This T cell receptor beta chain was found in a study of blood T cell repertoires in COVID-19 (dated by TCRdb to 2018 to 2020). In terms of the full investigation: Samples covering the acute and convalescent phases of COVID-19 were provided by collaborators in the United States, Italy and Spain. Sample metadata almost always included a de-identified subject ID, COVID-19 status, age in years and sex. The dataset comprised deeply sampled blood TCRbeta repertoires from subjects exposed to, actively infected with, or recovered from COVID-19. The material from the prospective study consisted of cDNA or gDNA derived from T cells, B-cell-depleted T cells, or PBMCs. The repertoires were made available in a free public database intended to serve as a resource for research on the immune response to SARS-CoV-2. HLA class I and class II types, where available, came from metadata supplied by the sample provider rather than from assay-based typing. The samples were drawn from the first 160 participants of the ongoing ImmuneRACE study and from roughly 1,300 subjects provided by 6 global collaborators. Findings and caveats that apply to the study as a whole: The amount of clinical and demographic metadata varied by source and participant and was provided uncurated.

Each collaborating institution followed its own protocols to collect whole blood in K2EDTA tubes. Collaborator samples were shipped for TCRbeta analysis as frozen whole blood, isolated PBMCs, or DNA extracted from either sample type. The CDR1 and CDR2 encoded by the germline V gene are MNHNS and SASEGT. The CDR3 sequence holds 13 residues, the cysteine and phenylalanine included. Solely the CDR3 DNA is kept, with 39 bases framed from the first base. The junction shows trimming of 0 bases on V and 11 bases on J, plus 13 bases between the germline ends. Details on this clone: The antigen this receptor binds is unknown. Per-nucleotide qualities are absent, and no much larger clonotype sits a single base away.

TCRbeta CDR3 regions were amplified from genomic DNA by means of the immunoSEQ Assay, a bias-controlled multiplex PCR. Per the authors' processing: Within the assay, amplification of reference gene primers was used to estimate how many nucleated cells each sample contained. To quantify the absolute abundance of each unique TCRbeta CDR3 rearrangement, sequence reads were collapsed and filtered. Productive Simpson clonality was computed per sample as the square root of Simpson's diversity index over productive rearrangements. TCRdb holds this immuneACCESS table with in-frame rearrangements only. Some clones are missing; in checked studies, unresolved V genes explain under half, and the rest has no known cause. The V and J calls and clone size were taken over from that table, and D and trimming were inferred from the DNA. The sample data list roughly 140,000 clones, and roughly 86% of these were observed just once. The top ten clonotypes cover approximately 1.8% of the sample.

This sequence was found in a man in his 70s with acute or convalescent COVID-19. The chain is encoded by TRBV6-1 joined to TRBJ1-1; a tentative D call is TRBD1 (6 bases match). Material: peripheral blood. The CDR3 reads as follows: CASSEARGNGAFF. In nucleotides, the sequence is TGTGCCAGCAGTGAAGCGAGGGGGAATGGGGCTTTCTTT.